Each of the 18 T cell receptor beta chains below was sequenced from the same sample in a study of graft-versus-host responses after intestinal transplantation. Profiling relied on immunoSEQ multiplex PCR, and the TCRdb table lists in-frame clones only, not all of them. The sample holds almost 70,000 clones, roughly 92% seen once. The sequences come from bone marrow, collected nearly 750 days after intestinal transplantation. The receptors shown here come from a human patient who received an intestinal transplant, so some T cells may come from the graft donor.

The CDR3 DNA reads TGTGCCAGCAGCCCCTATGCCAATGAGCAGTTCTTC. Protein: CASSPYANEQFF. V gene TRBV11-2 combines with J gene TRBJ2-1; D is uncertain. Germline CDR1 reads SGHAT; CDR2 reads FQNNGV. V was shortened by 5 bases and J by 6 bases, with 8 bases between the two germline ends. The CDR3 extends over 12 amino acids.

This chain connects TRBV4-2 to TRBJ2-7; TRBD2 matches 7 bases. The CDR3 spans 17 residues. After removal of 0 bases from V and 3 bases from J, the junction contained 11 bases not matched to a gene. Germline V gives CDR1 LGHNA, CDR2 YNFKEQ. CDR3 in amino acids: CASSQDLGRAARYEQYF. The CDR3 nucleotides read TGTGCCAGCAGCCAAGATTTGGGGAGGGCCGCTCGCTACGAGCAGTACTTC.

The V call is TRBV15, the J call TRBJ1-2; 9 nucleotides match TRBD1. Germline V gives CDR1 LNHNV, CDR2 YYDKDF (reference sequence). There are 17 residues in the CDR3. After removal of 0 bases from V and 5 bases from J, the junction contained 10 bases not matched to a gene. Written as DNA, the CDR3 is TGTGCCACCAGCAGAGAGGGACAGGGACAAAACTATTATGGCTACACCTTC. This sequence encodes CATSREGQGQNYYGYTF.

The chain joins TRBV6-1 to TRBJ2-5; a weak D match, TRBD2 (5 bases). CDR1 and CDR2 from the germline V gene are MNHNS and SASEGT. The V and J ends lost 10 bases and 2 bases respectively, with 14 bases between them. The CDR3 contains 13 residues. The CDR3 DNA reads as TGTGCCATCAATCCGGGGATACAAGAGACCCAGTACTTC. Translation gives CAINPGIQETQYF.

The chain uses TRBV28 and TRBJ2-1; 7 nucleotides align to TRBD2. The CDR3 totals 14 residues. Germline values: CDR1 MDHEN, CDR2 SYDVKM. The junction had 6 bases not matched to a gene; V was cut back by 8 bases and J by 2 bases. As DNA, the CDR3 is TGTGCCAGCCGGGCGGGAGCCGCCTACAATGAGCAGTTCTTC. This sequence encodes CASRAGAAYNEQFF.

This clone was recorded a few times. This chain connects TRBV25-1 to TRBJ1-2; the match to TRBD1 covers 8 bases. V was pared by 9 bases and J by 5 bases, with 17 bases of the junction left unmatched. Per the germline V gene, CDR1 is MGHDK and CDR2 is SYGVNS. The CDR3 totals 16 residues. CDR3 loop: CARPEPGQDSWYGYTF. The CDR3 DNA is TGTGCCAGACCTGAACCGGGACAGGACTCATGGTATGGCTACACCTTC.

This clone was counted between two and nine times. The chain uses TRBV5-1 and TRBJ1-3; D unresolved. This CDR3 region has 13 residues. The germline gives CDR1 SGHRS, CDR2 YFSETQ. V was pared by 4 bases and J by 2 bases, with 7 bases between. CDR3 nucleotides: TGCGCCAGCAGCGCGGGGACTGGAAACACCATATATTTT. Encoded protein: CASSAGTGNTIYF.

The CDR3 DNA follows: TGTGCCAGCAGCCAAGAACAGGAGTCCTCCTACGAGCAGTACTTC. Translated, it gives CASSQEQESSYEQYF. V usage is TRBV5-4 and J usage is TRBJ2-7; D perhaps matches TRBD1 (5 bases). CDR1 is SGHNT, CDR2 YYREEE, per germline (reference sequence). V lost 4 bases and J lost 0, with 14 bases in between. This CDR3 is 15 amino acids long.

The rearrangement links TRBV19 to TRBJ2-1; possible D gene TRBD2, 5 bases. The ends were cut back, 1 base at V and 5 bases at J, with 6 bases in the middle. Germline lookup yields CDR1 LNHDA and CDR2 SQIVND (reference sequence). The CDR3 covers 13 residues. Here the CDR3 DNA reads TGTGCCAGTAGTATAGCGAGGGACAATGAGCAGTTCTTC. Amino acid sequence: CASSIARDNEQFF.

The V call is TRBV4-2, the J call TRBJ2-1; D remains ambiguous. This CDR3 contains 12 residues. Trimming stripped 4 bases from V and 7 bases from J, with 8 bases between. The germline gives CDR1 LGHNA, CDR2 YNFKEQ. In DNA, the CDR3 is TGTGCCAGCAGCCGTAGCCGGAATGAGCAGTTCTTC. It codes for CASSRSRNEQFF.

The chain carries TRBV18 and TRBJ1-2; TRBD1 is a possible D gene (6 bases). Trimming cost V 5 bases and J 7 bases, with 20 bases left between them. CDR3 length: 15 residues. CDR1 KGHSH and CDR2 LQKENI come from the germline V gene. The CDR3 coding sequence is TGTGCCAGCTCAAACGGACAGACCACGGGGAGTGGCTACACCTTC. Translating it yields CASSNGQTTGSGYTF.

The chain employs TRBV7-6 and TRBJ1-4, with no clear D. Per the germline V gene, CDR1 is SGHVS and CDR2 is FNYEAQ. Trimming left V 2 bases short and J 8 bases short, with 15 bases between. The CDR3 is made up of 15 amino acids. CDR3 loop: CASSLFTNRGEKLFF. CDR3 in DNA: TGTGCCAGCAGCTTATTCACAAACAGAGGCGAAAAACTGTTTTTT.

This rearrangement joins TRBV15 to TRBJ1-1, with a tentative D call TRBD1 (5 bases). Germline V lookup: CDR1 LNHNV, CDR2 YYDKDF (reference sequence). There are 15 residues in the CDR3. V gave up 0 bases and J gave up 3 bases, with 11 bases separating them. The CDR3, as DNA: TGTGCCACCAGCAGAGATTGGGCGGGGGACACTGAAGCTTTCTTT. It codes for CATSRDWAGDTEAFF.

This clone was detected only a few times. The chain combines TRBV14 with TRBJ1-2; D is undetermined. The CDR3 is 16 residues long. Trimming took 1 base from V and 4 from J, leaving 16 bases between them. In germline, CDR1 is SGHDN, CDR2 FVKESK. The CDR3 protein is CASSQVRYGEGYGYTF. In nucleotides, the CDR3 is TGTGCCAGCAGCCAAGTTCGATATGGGGAGGGCTATGGCTACACCTTC. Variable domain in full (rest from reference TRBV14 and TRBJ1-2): EAGVTQFPSHSVIEKGQTVTLRCDPISGHDNLYWYRRVMGKEIKFLLHFVKESKQDESGMPNNRFLAERTGGTYSTLKVQPAELEDSGVYFCASSQVRYGEGYGYTFGSGTRLTVV.

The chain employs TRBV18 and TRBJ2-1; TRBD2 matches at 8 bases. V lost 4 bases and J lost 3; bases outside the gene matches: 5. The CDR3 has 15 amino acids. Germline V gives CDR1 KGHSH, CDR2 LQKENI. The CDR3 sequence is CASSLSGSSYNEQFF. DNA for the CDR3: TGTGCCAGCTCACTGAGCGGGAGTAGCTACAATGAGCAGTTCTTC.

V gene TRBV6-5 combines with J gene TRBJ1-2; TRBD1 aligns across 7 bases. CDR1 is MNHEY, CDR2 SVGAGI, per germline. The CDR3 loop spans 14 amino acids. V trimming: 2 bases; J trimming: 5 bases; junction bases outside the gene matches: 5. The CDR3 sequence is CASSYDRARYGYTF. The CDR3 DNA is TGTGCCAGCAGTTACGACAGGGCGCGTTATGGCTACACCTTC.

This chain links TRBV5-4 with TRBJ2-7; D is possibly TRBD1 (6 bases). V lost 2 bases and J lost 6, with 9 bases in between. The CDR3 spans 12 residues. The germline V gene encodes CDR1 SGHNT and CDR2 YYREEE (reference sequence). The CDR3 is CASSLGTSEQYF. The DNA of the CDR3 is TGTGCCAGCAGCTTAGGGACAAGCGAGCAGTACTTC.

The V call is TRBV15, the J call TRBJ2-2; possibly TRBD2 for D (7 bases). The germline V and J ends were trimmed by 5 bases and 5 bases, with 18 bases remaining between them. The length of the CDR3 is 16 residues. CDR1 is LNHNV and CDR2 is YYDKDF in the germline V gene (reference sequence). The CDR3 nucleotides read TGTGCCACCAGCGGGGGGAGGGGGGCCCGGACCGGGGAGCTGTTTTTT. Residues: CATSGGRGARTGELFF. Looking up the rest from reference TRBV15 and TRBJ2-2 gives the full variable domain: DAMVIQNPRYQVTQFGKPVTLSCSQTLNHNVMYWYQQKSSQAPKLLFHYYDKDFNNEADTPDNFQSRRPNTSFCFLDIRSPGLGDTAMYLCATSGGRGARTGELFFGEGSRLTVL.